The 32 T cell receptor beta chains below come from one sample, sequenced in a study of vaccination and CD4 T cells after COVID-19. Their target antigens are unknown. Regarding treatment: approximately 10-day PBMC culture with coronavirus spike peptide pools or control peptides (ViraFEST assay). Those CD4+ T cells from the unexposed donor predate the COVID-19 pandemic (2011-2018). Cultured CD4+ T-cell DNA underwent Oncomine TCR Beta short-read sequencing. TCRdb independently ran MiXCR on the PCR reads; one entry per CDR3 protein. The sample includes 6,600 or so distinct CDR3 sequences, about two fifths of them seen just once. The sample was CD4+ T cells from blood, cultured in vitro. Receptors were obtained from a human donor in good health.

V is TRBV7-3 and J is TRBJ2-2, with D tentatively TRBD2 (6 bases). CDR1 and CDR2 (germline): SGHTA, FQGTGA. This CDR3 is built from 15 residues. Trimming shortened V by 3 bases and J by 2 bases, and 10 bases separated the two germline ends. The CDR3 region has the DNA TGTGCCAGCAGCTTGGGGGGTACCAACACCGGGGAGCTGTTTTTT. Its protein product is CASSLGGTNTGELFF.

Only a few counts were recorded for this clonotype. The rearrangement links TRBV19 to TRBJ2-7; D might be TRBD2 (5 bases). CDR1 and CDR2 (germline): LNHDA, SQIVND (reference sequence). The CDR3 length is 14 residues. V gave up 6 bases and J gave up 0 bases, with 12 bases separating them. This chain's CDR3 is CASSRAGNSYEQYF. As DNA, the CDR3 is TGTGCCAGTAGCCGCGCCGGGAACTCCTACGAGCAGTACTTC.

The CDR3 DNA is TGCAGTGCTAGAGATCTCAGAACTAATGAAAAACTGTTTTTT. It is translated as CSARDLRTNEKLFF. The chain combines TRBV20-1 with TRBJ1-4; D not certain. V lost 0 bases to trimming and J lost 1 base, with 6 bases between them. CDR3 length equals 14 residues. Per the germline V gene, CDR1 is DFQATT and CDR2 is SNEGSKA (reference sequence).

Comments on this clonotype: It may be a read error: a sequence one base away is much more abundant. The chain recombines TRBV27 with TRBJ2-7; a possible D gene is TRBD2 (6 bases). Germline assignment: CDR1 MNHEY and CDR2 SMNVEV (reference sequence). This CDR3 spans 15 amino acids. CDR3 sequence: CAGSLAYGSSYEQYF. The CDR3 DNA sequence: TGTGCCGGCAGTTTGGCCTACGGGAGCTCCTACGAGCAGTACTTC.

The genes are TRBV5-4 and TRBJ2-3; maybe TRBD2 (5 bases). The V end lost 1 base, the J end lost 0 bases, and 18 bases lay between the germline ends. Germline lookup yields CDR1 SGHNT and CDR2 YYREEE (reference sequence). This CDR3 is 18 amino acids long. This chain's CDR3 is CASSLPSTGMTSTDTQYF. The CDR3 region has the DNA TGTGCCAGCAGCTTGCCCTCTACCGGGATGACTAGCACAGATACGCAGTATTTT.

The chain recombines TRBV19 with TRBJ1-6; the match to TRBD1 covers 10 bases. Germline values: CDR1 LNHDA, CDR2 SQIVND (reference sequence). The CDR3 loop spans 15 amino acids. V was clipped by 11 bases and J by 5 bases; unmatched bases: 9. In nucleotides, the CDR3 is TGTGCCTCCCTTGGGGGACAGGGGAATAATTCACCCCTCCACTTT. Protein: CASLGGQGNNSPLHF.

This clonotype has only a few counts. This chain joins TRBV6-4 and TRBJ2-1; TRBD2 matches at 11 bases. Per the germline V gene, CDR1 is MRHNA and CDR2 is SNTAGT. This CDR3 has 16 amino acids. Germline trimming cut 4 bases from V and 0 bases from J; bases unmatched to any gene: 2. The CDR3 sequence: CASSGSGGGSYNEQFF. CDR3 bases: TGTGCCAGCAGTGGTAGCGGGGGGGGCTCCTACAATGAGCAGTTCTTC.

In its sample, this clonotype is large. V gene TRBV6-1 combines with J gene TRBJ1-1; a weak D match, TRBD1 (6 bases). The CDR3 has 14 amino acids. Germline lookup yields CDR1 MNHNS and CDR2 SASEGT. Trimming shortened V by 6 bases and J by 5 bases, and 16 bases separated the two germline ends. The CDR3: CASRSDSRQTEAFF. CDR3 nucleotides: TGTGCCAGCAGATCGGACAGCCGGCAAACTGAAGCTTTCTTT.

This CDR3 is CAWSVMGQGNSPLHF. CDR3 in DNA: TGTGCCTGGAGTGTAATGGGACAGGGAAATTCACCCCTCCACTTT. This chain uses TRBV30 with TRBJ1-6; 9 bases are shared with TRBD1. V was pared by 0 bases and J by 7 bases, with 4 bases of the junction left unmatched. Per germline, CDR1 GTSNPN and CDR2 SVGIG (reference sequence). This CDR3 is built from 15 residues. The variable domain in full, completed from reference TRBV30 and TRBJ1-6, reads SQTIHQWPATLVQPVGSPLSLECTVEGTSNPNLYWYRQAAGRGLQLLFYSVGIGQISSEVPQNLSASRPQDRQFILSSKKLLLSDSGFYLCAWSVMGQGNSPLHFGNGTRLTVT.

The chain is built from TRBV29-1 and TRBJ1-2, with D perhaps matching TRBD1 (5 bases). The V and J ends lost 4 bases and 8 bases respectively, with 11 bases between them. CDR1 SQVTM and CDR2 ANQGSEA come from the germline V gene. This CDR3 contains 11 residues. The CDR3 here is CSVVLGEGYTF. The CDR3 DNA reads TGCAGCGTTGTGTTGGGGGAGGGCTACACCTTC.

V usage is TRBV30 and J usage is TRBJ2-5, with D possibly matching TRBD1 (5 bases). Germline CDR1 is GTSNPN and CDR2 is SVGIG (reference sequence). The CDR3 totals 14 residues. V was trimmed by 1 base and J by 2 bases, leaving 11 bases between them. DNA of the CDR3: TGTGCCTGGAGTGAAGGGCCAGGGCAAGAGACCCAGTACTTC. It codes for CAWSEGPGQETQYF.

CDR3 sequence: CASSFWTGNGYTF. In DNA form, the CDR3 reads TGTGCCAGCAGTTTTTGGACAGGGAATGGCTACACCTTC. This sequence joins TRBV28 and TRBJ1-2, with TRBD1 matching 8 bases. V gave up 3 bases and J gave up 6 bases; unmatched junction bases: 3. CDR3 length: 13 residues. Germline V gene data show CDR1 as MDHEN and CDR2 as SYDVKM.

This chain uses TRBV12-3 or TRBV12-4 with TRBJ2-1; either TRBD1 or TRBD2 may supply D (5 bases each). The CDR3 has 14 residues. Trimming took 1 base from V and 9 from J, leaving 13 bases between them. This chain's CDR3 is CASSLEGTGREQFF. The CDR3 DNA reads as TGTGCCAGCAGTTTAGAGGGGACCGGGCGTGAGCAGTTCTTC.

The chain employs TRBV19 and TRBJ1-6; D is unclear. Trimming removed 6 bases at V and 18 bases at J, with 18 bases between. This CDR3 is built from 12 residues. The germline V gene has CDR1 LNHDA and CDR2 SQIVND (reference sequence). This chain's CDR3 is CASSLSLYLAHF. The CDR3 region has the DNA TGTGCCAGTAGCCTCAGCCTATACCTGGCCCACTTT.

The V and J genes are TRBV7-9 and TRBJ1-4, with D possibly being TRBD1 (6 bases). This CDR3 region has 12 residues. Germline lookup yields CDR1 SEHNR and CDR2 FQNEAQ (reference sequence). V was clipped by 5 bases and J by 14 bases, with 15 bases between them. CDR3 protein: CASSPMDSALFF. The CDR3 coding sequence is TGTGCCAGCAGCCCGATGGACAGTGCTCTGTTTTTT.

The J gene is TRBJ2-5, the V gene TRBV6-1; D is unclear. V lost 0 bases and J 7 bases, leaving 6 bases between the germline ends. Germline V gives CDR1 MNHNS, CDR2 SASEGT. The CDR3 covers 12 residues. The CDR3 nucleotides read TGTGCCAGCAGTGAAGCTGGCCGGACCCAGTACTTC. It is translated as CASSEAGRTQYF.

The gene calls are TRBV6-4 and TRBJ2-3, with TRBD1 as a possible D gene (5 bases). The V end was cut by 5 bases, the J end by 0 bases, with 12 bases between. The CDR3 extends over 15 amino acids. Germline-derived CDR1 and CDR2 are MRHNA and SNTAGT. The CDR3 coding sequence is TGTGCCAGCAGTAGTATCCCAGGGAGCACAGATACGCAGTATTTT. This encodes CASSSIPGSTDTQYF.

The V gene is TRBV7-8, the J gene TRBJ2-5; TRBD1 aligns across 10 bases. Germline V gene sequence: CDR1 SGHVS, CDR2 FQNEAQ. The CDR3 consists of 15 residues. The J segment lost 3 bases and the V segment lost 5 bases, leaving 6 bases of the junction unmatched. DNA for the CDR3: TGTGCCAGCAGCCCACAGGGGACAGGGGAAGAGACCCAGTACTTC. Protein product: CASSPQGTGEETQYF.

This clonotype was observed a few times. The chain joins TRBV5-8 to TRBJ1-3; weak D call: TRBD1 (6 bases). Germline values: CDR1 SGHTS, CDR2 YDEGEE. This CDR3 has 13 residues. V was trimmed by 4 bases and J by 6 bases, leaving 11 bases between them. CDR3 nucleotide sequence: TGTGCCAGCAGCATGGGGGGGGCAAACACCATATATTTT. The encoded protein is CASSMGGANTIYF. Drawing the rest from reference TRBV5-8 and TRBJ1-3, the complete variable domain is EAGVTQSPTHLIKTRGQQATLRCSPISGHTSVYWYQQALGLGLQFLLWYDEGEERNRGNFPPRFSGRQFPNYSSELNVNALELEDSALYLCASSMGGANTIYFGEGSWLTVV.

The CDR3: CATYGGTQETQYF. DNA for the CDR3: TGTGCCACATACGGAGGGACCCAAGAGACCCAGTACTTC. The V gene is TRBV19, the J gene TRBJ2-5; possibly TRBD2 for D (6 bases). The CDR3 sequence is 13 residues long. The V end was cut by 10 bases, the J end by 1 base, with 13 bases between. Germline V gives CDR1 LNHDA, CDR2 SQIVND (reference sequence).

This clonotype was observed a few times. The chain couples TRBV7-2 to TRBJ1-2, with a weak D call TRBD1 (5 bases). Trimming took 5 bases from V and 4 from J, leaving 20 bases between them. This CDR3 contains 16 residues. Germline V gives CDR1 SGHTA, CDR2 FQGNSA. DNA for the CDR3: TGTGCCAGCAGCCGCAGAAGGGGCAGGGTAGGCTATGGCTACACCTTC. It translates to CASSRRRGRVGYGYTF.

V and J are TRBV7-9 and TRBJ1-2, with D maybe TRBD1 (5 bases). The CDR3 contains 16 residues. Trimming shortened V by 3 bases and J by 4 bases, and 18 bases separated the two germline ends. Germline CDR1 SEHNR, CDR2 FQNEAQ (reference sequence). CDR3 sequence (DNA): TGTGCCAGCAGCTTCTCGTATGGGACTAGGGGCTATGGCTACACCTTC. This gives the protein CASSFSYGTRGYGYTF. Based on the CDR3 plus reference TRBV7-9 and TRBJ1-2, the full variable domain is DTGVSQNPRHKITKRGQNVTFRCDPISEHNRLYWYRQTLGQGPEFLTYFQNEAQLEKSRLLSDRFSAERPKGSFSTLEIQRTEQGDSAMYLCASSFSYGTRGYGYTFGSGTRLTVV.

The table lists this clonotype with a few counts. The chain links TRBV2 to TRBJ1-2; D not resolved. V was trimmed by 5 bases and J by 6 bases, leaving 7 bases between them. Germline V gene sequence: CDR1 SNHLY, CDR2 FYNNEI. The CDR3 is 11 amino acids. Written as DNA, the CDR3 is TGTGCCAGCAGTTCTGGGGATGGCTACACCTTC. Residues: CASSSGDGYTF.

This clonotype ranks as medium-sized. In nucleotides, the CDR3 is TGTGCCAGCAGTTCCGACGGGACTTTCTACGAGCAGTACTTC. This encodes CASSSDGTFYEQYF. The J gene is TRBJ2-7, the V gene TRBV12-3 or TRBV12-4; weak D call: TRBD2 (6 bases). This CDR3 comprises 14 residues. With 4 bases removed from V and 3 bases from J, the gap between germline ends came to 13 bases.

The genes are TRBV12-3 or TRBV12-4 and TRBJ1-2, with TRBD1 identical over 9 bases. The CDR3 runs 13 residues. Germline trimming cut 7 bases from V and 4 bases from J; bases unmatched to any gene: 4. CDR3 nucleotide sequence: TGTGCCAGCATAGGGGGACAGGGCTATGGCTACACCTTC. Encoded protein: CASIGGQGYGYTF.

This clonotype was observed a few times. V and J are TRBV20-1 and TRBJ2-5, with D hard to call. Between the trimmed V and J ends, which lost 3 bases and 4 bases, there was a span of 6 bases. The CDR3 consists of 11 residues. Germline CDR1 reads DFQATT; CDR2 reads SNEGSKA (reference sequence). The CDR3 protein is CSASKGETQYF. The CDR3 nucleotides read TGCAGTGCTAGTAAGGGAGAGACCCAGTACTTC.

This clonotype is judged medium-sized. The chain couples TRBV5-1 to TRBJ2-5; TRBD1 matches 12 bases. The CDR3 sequence is 15 residues long. Germline V gives CDR1 SGHRS, CDR2 YFSETQ. With 4 bases clipped from V and 5 bases from J, the junction kept 6 bases outside the gene matches. The DNA of the CDR3 is TGCGCCAGCAGCCCCGGGACAGGGGGCATGGAGACCCAGTACTTC. Translation: CASSPGTGGMETQYF.

The sample holds a few counts of this clonotype. J is TRBJ1-5 and V is TRBV5-1; D perhaps matches TRBD1 (6 bases). Per germline, CDR1 SGHRS and CDR2 YFSETQ. With 4 bases removed from V and 1 base from J, the gap between germline ends came to 12 bases. The CDR3 is made up of 15 amino acids. CDR3 sequence reads: CASSLDGGSNQPQHF. Here the CDR3 DNA reads TGCGCCAGCAGCCTGGACGGGGGCAGCAATCAGCCCCAGCATTTT.

The chain links TRBV20-1 to TRBJ1-2; 7 positions match TRBD1. The J segment lost 2 bases and the V segment lost 7 bases, leaving 4 bases of the junction unmatched. The CDR3 spans 12 residues. Germline CDR1 is DFQATT and CDR2 is SNEGSKA (reference sequence). The CDR3 nucleotides read TGCAGTGTTCAGACAGGGAACTATGGCTACACCTTC. It codes for CSVQTGNYGYTF.

This clonotype has more than one count but fewer than ten. The J gene is TRBJ1-2, the V gene TRBV30; a weak D match, TRBD1 (6 bases). Trimming pared 2 bases from V and 6 bases from J, leaving 10 bases between. The CDR3 is 12 amino acids. Germline lookup yields CDR1 GTSNPN and CDR2 SVGIG (reference sequence). CDR3 amino acids: CAWSFNRDGYTF. The CDR3 DNA reads TGTGCCTGGAGTTTCAACAGGGATGGCTACACCTTC. The variable domain in full, completed from reference TRBV30 and TRBJ1-2, reads SQTIHQWPATLVQPVGSPLSLECTVEGTSNPNLYWYRQAAGRGLQLLFYSVGIGQISSEVPQNLSASRPQDRQFILSSKKLLLSDSGFYLCAWSFNRDGYTFGSGTRLTVV.

This clonotype was seen a few times. Sequence at one end of the junction differs from germline and may be a read error. The chain carries TRBV7-7 and TRBJ2-1; 8 bases agree with TRBD2. This CDR3 region has 17 residues. CDR1 is SSHAT, CDR2 FNYEAQ, per germline (reference sequence). The CDR3 bases are TGTGCTAGCAGCTTACTTGGAGCGGGGGCCGGTTTAGATGAGCAGTTCTTC. Its protein is CASSLLGAGAGLDEQFF.

This clonotype was recorded a few times. The chain employs TRBV6-1 and TRBJ1-5, with 8 nucleotides matching TRBD1. There are 15 residues in the CDR3. Germline lookup yields CDR1 MNHNS and CDR2 SASEGT. J was trimmed by 7 bases and V by 1 base; bases with no gene match: 6. CDR3: CASSEGTGREQPQHF. The CDR3 region has the DNA TGTGCCAGCAGTGAAGGGACAGGGCGGGAACAGCCCCAGCATTTT.